This T cell receptor beta chain was identified during a study of shared clonotypes between healthy human individuals (dated by TCRdb to 2020 to 2021). Regarding the complete study: Two women and three men aged 18 to 49 years were included in the cohort. For each donor, CD4 naive and CD4 memory were each run on three plates, CD8 naive on two plates, and CD8 memory on one plate. Blood TCR repertoires of five healthy adults were deeply sequenced to estimate repertoire size and the extent of clonotype sharing between individuals. To increase sequencing depth and limit assay-specific biases, TCR repertoire library preparation and sequencing were carried out by different laboratories using diverse techniques. Per donor, leukapheresis produced somewhere between about 0.94 and 10 billion PBMCs. What the study reported, not specific to this receptor: Pairwise subsampling led to the expectation that sequencing depth would affect the degree of clonotype sharing among donors. Higher generation probabilities were observed for clonotypes shared by all four sorted-subset donors than for non-shared clonotypes. Sharing across a few donors was observed for approximately 5% of naive CD4, over 3% of naive CD8, 2% to 2.5% of memory CD4, and 0.4% of memory CD8 clonotypes. Even with the large sequencing depth, rarefaction of the sorted-subset datasets indicated that sequencing was incomplete. The genetic and exposure-history diversity represented was limited by the small number of donors. Sampling was restricted to blood, and TCR repertoires in tissue are likely to differ from TCR repertoires in blood. Naive subsets generally had larger estimated clonotype richness than memory subsets did.

The donors were healthy, HIV-negative adults with no recently reported acute infections or vaccinations. Every donor was a Caucasian adult residing in Nashville, Tennessee, USA. Magnetic negative selection was used to enrich CD4+ T cells, after which naive cells were positively selected on CD45RA and the negative fraction became the memory subset. Blood was obtained by leukapheresis, after which PBMCs were separated by Ficoll-Histopaque density gradient centrifugation and cryopreserved in liquid nitrogen vapor phase. Analytical flow cytometry was used to check the purity and quantity of each magnetically sorted T cell population. From each sorted fraction, genomic DNA was isolated and quantified by UV absorbance on a Nanodrop 2000c. This clone was detected only a few times. Its recognized antigen is unknown. No clone much larger than this one lies a single base away; base qualities are absent. CDR1 is given as LGHNA and CDR2 as YNFKEQ, both from the germline V gene. Trimming removed 1 base from V and 0 bases from J, leaving 13 bases between the germline ends. Including the terminal cysteine and phenylalanine, the CDR3 comprises 18 residues. Only CDR3 DNA remains: 54 bases, in frame from the first base.

Using the deep immunoSEQ assay, multiplex PCR amplified TCR CDR3 regions from genomic DNA. For each cell subset, the extracted genomic DNA was distributed evenly across all wells of several immunoSEQ 96-well plates, and each plate served as one replicate. For sorted subsets, 200 ng of genomic DNA, equivalent to 30,000 or so T cell genomes, went into each replicate PCR. The purified libraries were quantified using a Qubit 3.0 fluorometer, sized with a Bioanalyzer 2100, and then quantified again using the KAPA Library Quantification kit. A separate single-read 150-cycle Illumina NextSeq 550 flow cell was used to sequence each immunoSEQ 96-well plate. From the authors' description of their analysis: The immunoSEQ output contained only junctional sequences without quality scores, so filtering could not match that applied to full-length reads. To assign V/J genes and CDR3, sequences were annotated using PyIR, a Python wrapper for IgBLAST v1.9, with IMGT germline references. Any read was removed if the V/J assignment was weak (E-value above 1e-6), the CDR3 was missing, or the read contained stop codons, out-of-frame junctions, or ambiguous translated residues. V3J clonotypes were defined by identical inferred V gene, J gene, and CDR3 amino acid sequence. To compute the percentage overlap between repertoires, the number of shared unique clonotypes was divided by the size of the smaller repertoire. Repertoire richness was assessed with RTK rarefaction, the Chao1 estimator, and Recon v2.1 estimates of unobserved clonotypes. OLGA was used to compute generation probabilities for all TCRbeta clonotypes that the gDNA method yielded from four donors. Held by TCRdb, this immuneACCESS table contains in-frame sequences only and omits some clones. Under half of the omission traces to an unresolved V gene where checked; the cause of the rest is unknown. Clone size and V and J calls were adopted from that table, with D and trimming inferred from the DNA. The sample table shows about 1.1 million clones, and 75% to 80% are seen once. The ten largest clones capture 0.52% of the sample.

The sequence derives from a man between 18 and 35 years old in good health. Some clones in this sample may be carry-over from other donors' samples. The sequenced material came from memory CD4+ T cells from PBMCs. The cell subset or site label, read with the paper, signifies: CD45RA-negative fraction. The rearranged segments are TRBV4-2 and TRBJ2-6; TRBD2 is perhaps the D gene, given 6 matching bases. At the DNA level, the sequence is TGTGCCAGCAGCCAAGGGATGACTAGTATCTCTGGGGCCAACGTCCTGACTTTC. It encodes CASSQGMTSISGANVLTF.